This paragraph reports one TCR beta chain. The junction shows a germline mismatch at one end, possibly a read error. The CDR3 loop spans 16 amino acids. Germline V gives CDR1 MGHDK, CDR2 SYGVNS. The data stem from a study of shared T cell receptors in the human thymus. The method was immunoSEQ multiplex PCR; TCRdb's version includes in-frame clones alone and lacks a portion of them. The table has about 380,000 clones, approximately 95% seen once; the top ten hold roughly 0.02%. The sequence was obtained from a human donor. The rearrangement links TRBV25-1 to TRBJ2-1, with D maybe TRBD2 (6 bases). The sequencing input was thymocytes. CDR3 in DNA: TGTGCCAGCAGTGAATACGTGGGGACTTTGTACAATGTGCAGTTCTTC. Protein product: CASSEYVGTLYNVQFF.